Below are 15 T cell receptor beta chains sequenced from a single sample in a study of OX40 agonist ivuxolimab in advanced cancers. The assay was immunoSEQ multiplex PCR, and TCRdb's table has in-frame clones only and misses some. The sample has about 75,000 clones, around 90% seen once; the top ten hold 0.3% to 0.45%. This material consisted of CD4+ or CD8+ T cells sorted from blood, taken in a trial of the OX40 agonist ivuxolimab. The receptors were gathered from an adult with an advanced solid tumor such as melanoma, head and neck, liver or kidney cancer.

The rearrangement links TRBV7-9 to TRBJ1-1; D remains ambiguous. V was pared by 5 bases and J by 1 base, with 11 bases between. The germline V gene encodes CDR1 SEHNR and CDR2 FQNEAQ (reference sequence). This CDR3 region has 14 residues. CDR3 residues: CASSLGQRNTEAFF. The CDR3 DNA follows: TGTGCCAGCAGCCTTGGGCAGCGGAACACTGAAGCTTTCTTT.

The V and J genes are TRBV4-2 and TRBJ2-1, with 7 bases aligning to TRBD1. Trimming at V came to 0 bases and at J to 2 bases, leaving 4 bases not matched to a gene. CDR1 LGHNA and CDR2 YNFKEQ come from the germline V gene. The CDR3 is 16 amino acids. DNA for the CDR3: TGTGCCAGCAGCCAAGATTGGACAGGTGCCTACAATGAGCAGTTCTTC. Translating it yields CASSQDWTGAYNEQFF.

This rearrangement joins TRBV18 to TRBJ2-2; TRBD1 matches at 9 bases. Per germline, CDR1 KGHSH and CDR2 LQKENI. This CDR3 is built from 16 residues. The trim removed 2 bases at V and 6 bases at J, leaving 7 bases unmatched. CDR3 residues: CASSPFPDRGSGELFF. Written as DNA, the CDR3 is TGTGCCAGCTCACCATTCCCCGACAGGGGGTCCGGGGAGCTGTTTTTT.

This chain uses TRBV9 with TRBJ2-5; D is unclear. There are 14 residues in the CDR3. V lost 2 bases and J 1 base, leaving 9 bases between the germline ends. The germline CDR1 and CDR2 sequences are SGDLS and YYNGEE. The CDR3 region has the DNA TGTGCCAGCAGCGTCCTAGGAATCCAAGAGACCCAGTACTTC. Translation: CASSVLGIQETQYF. The whole variable domain, filled in from reference TRBV9 and TRBJ2-5, reads DSGVTQTPKHLITATGQRVTLRCSPRSGDLSVYWYQQSLDQGLQFLIQYYNGEERAKGNILERFSAQQFPDLHSELNLSSLELGDSALYFCASSVLGIQETQYFGPGTRLLVL.

This chain joins TRBV30 and TRBJ1-2, with D uncertain. From germline, CDR1 is GTSNPN and CDR2 SVGIG (reference sequence). V dropped 0 bases and J dropped 5 bases, with 7 bases sitting between them. CDR3 length: 12 residues. The CDR3 loop reads CAWSVHPYGYTF. The CDR3 region has the DNA TGTGCCTGGAGTGTACATCCATATGGCTACACCTTC. The variable domain in full, completed from reference TRBV30 and TRBJ1-2, reads SQTIHQWPATLVQPVGSPLSLECTVEGTSNPNLYWYRQAAGRGLQLLFYSVGIGQISSEVPQNLSASRPQDRQFILSSKKLLLSDSGFYLCAWSVHPYGYTFGSGTRLTVV.

The chain combines TRBV11-2 with TRBJ1-1; D not resolved. The germline V gene has CDR1 SGHAT and CDR2 FQNNGV. CDR3 length: 13 amino acids. The germline V and J ends were trimmed by 5 bases and 5 bases, with 12 bases remaining between them. The CDR3, as DNA: TGTGCCAGCAGCGAGAGAGGGTGGACTGAAGCTTTCTTT. Translating it yields CASSERGWTEAFF.

This chain joins TRBV5-8 and TRBJ1-5; weak D call: TRBD1 (6 bases). Germline CDR1 is SGHTS and CDR2 is YDEGEE. Trimming shortened V by 1 base and J by 4 bases, and 12 bases separated the two germline ends. The CDR3 sequence is 15 residues long. CDR3 sequence: CASSLITGQNQPQHF. CDR3 nucleotide sequence: TGTGCCAGCAGCTTGATCACAGGGCAGAATCAGCCCCAGCATTTT.

This clone showed up just once. The rearrangement joins TRBV5-1 to TRBJ2-5; maybe TRBD1 (5 bases). Germline CDR1 is SGHRS and CDR2 is YFSETQ. The V end lost 4 bases, the J end lost 2 bases, and 9 bases lay between the germline ends. There are 13 residues in the CDR3. The CDR3 nucleotides read TGCGCCAGCAGCGAGCAGGGACAAGAGACCCAGTACTTC. Amino acids: CASSEQGQETQYF.

This rearrangement joins TRBV19 to TRBJ1-1; 9 bases fit TRBD1. The trim removed 2 bases at V and 5 bases at J, leaving 15 bases unmatched. Germline V CDR1 and CDR2: LNHDA, SQIVND (reference sequence). The CDR3 extends over 18 amino acids. The CDR3 coding sequence is TGTGCCAGTAGTATAACCCCGGGACAGGGCTTGGAAGAGACTGAAGCTTTCTTT. Amino acids: CASSITPGQGLEETEAFF. The full variable domain, completed using reference TRBV19 and TRBJ1-1, is DGGITQSPKYLFRKEGQNVTLSCEQNLNHDAMYWYRQDPGQGLRLIYYSQIVNDFQKGDIAEGYSVSREKKESFPLTVTSAQKNPTAFYLCASSITPGQGLEETEAFFGQGTRLTVV.

This sequence joins TRBV13 and TRBJ1-4; perhaps TRBD1 as D (6 bases). The V gene's germline CDR1 is PRHDT and CDR2 FYEKMQ (reference sequence). The CDR3 totals 14 residues. The ends were cut back, 7 bases at V and 5 bases at J, with 14 bases in the middle. CDR3 sequence: CASKWSRGNEKLFF. The CDR3, as DNA: TGTGCCAGCAAATGGAGCAGGGGAAATGAAAAACTGTTTTTT.

The J gene is TRBJ2-3, the V gene TRBV7-2; D gene unclear. The V gene's germline CDR1 is SGHTA and CDR2 FQGNSA. The CDR3 extends over 17 amino acids. Between the trimmed V and J ends, which lost 1 base and 0 bases, there was a span of 14 bases. The CDR3 loop reads CASSLVTSVASTDTQYF. CDR3 DNA sequence: TGTGCCAGCAGCTTAGTTACGAGCGTCGCTAGCACAGATACGCAGTATTTT.

This clone appeared a single time. The chain couples TRBV6-5 to TRBJ1-6, with a tentative D call TRBD1 (5 bases). This CDR3 region has 13 residues. Germline lookup yields CDR1 MNHEY and CDR2 SVGAGI. V lost 5 bases to trimming and J lost 9 bases, with 11 bases between them. This CDR3 reads CASSDSAGSPLHF. In nucleotides, the CDR3 is TGTGCCAGCAGTGACAGCGCTGGTTCACCCCTCCACTTT.

V usage is TRBV7-2 and J usage is TRBJ2-5; the match to TRBD1 covers 8 bases. The DNA matches TRBJ2-7 better at its end, which makes the J call doubtful. CDR1 and CDR2 (germline): SGHTA, FQGNSA. The CDR3 extends over 14 amino acids. The CDR3 here is CASSFQGALYEQYF. The DNA of the CDR3 is TGTGCCAGCAGCTTCCAGGGGGCTCTCTACGAGCAGTACTTC.

The V gene is TRBV15, the J gene TRBJ2-3; 11 bases match TRBD2. Looked up from germline, CDR1 is LNHNV and CDR2 is YYDKDF (reference sequence). Trimming removed 5 bases from V and 2 bases from J; junction bases left unmatched: 12. The CDR3 has 18 residues. CDR3 bases: TGTGCCACCAGCGGATCTCCGGGACTAGCGGTTTTCACAGATACGCAGTATTTT. Translating it yields CATSGSPGLAVFTDTQYF.

The chain carries TRBV19 and TRBJ1-5, with a weak D call TRBD1 (5 bases). The CDR3 covers 15 residues. CDR1 is LNHDA, CDR2 SQIVND, per germline (reference sequence). Between the trimmed V and J ends, which lost 7 bases and 4 bases, there was a span of 17 bases. The CDR3 is CASTDGTLGNQPQHF. The DNA of the CDR3 is TGTGCCAGTACGGACGGGACCCTTGGGAATCAGCCCCAGCATTTT.